This passage covers 8 T cell receptor beta chains from one sample sequenced in a study of radiotherapy plus CTLA-4 blockade in lung cancer (dated 2018 in TCRdb). Library generation was performed with the immunoSEQ multiplex PCR assay. This is the immuneACCESS table as TCRdb keeps it, with only in-frame sequences that have V and J called. A part of the clones is gone; compared with another copy, unresolved V genes explain less than half, and the rest is unexplained. For this sample there are around 70,000 clones; around 76% appear just once. The ten biggest clones cover about a sixth of the sample. Sequenced material: peripheral blood, taken from a patient treated with radiotherapy plus ipilimumab. The receptor set was obtained from a human donor with non-small cell lung cancer whose response to radiotherapy plus ipilimumab could not be evaluated. Some clones in this sample may be carry-over from other donors' samples.

Of note for this clone: One end of the junction varies from germline; a read error may be responsible. The rearrangement joins TRBV7-7 to TRBJ2-7; D is perhaps TRBD1 (5 bases). The CDR3 totals 13 residues. CDR1 is SSHAT, CDR2 FNYEAQ, per germline (reference sequence). In DNA, the CDR3 is TGTGCTAGCAGCTCCGCAACAGGCTACGAGCAGTACTTC. Its translation is CASSSATGYEQYF.

This chain uses TRBV28 with TRBJ1-2, with D hard to call. This CDR3 comprises 15 residues. Trimming took 5 bases from V and 0 from J, leaving 13 bases between them. CDR1 MDHEN and CDR2 SYDVKM come from the germline V gene. Written as DNA, the CDR3 is TGTGCCAGCAGTGAATTGATACAAACTAACTATGGCTACACCTTC. Translation: CASSELIQTNYGYTF.

This chain joins TRBV5-1 and TRBJ2-3; 8 bases agree with TRBD1. The CDR3 sequence is 16 residues long. Germline V CDR1 and CDR2: SGHRS, YFSETQ. With V trimmed by 1 base and J by 4 bases, 8 bases remained unmatched. The CDR3 DNA follows: TGCGCCAGCAGCTTGTCGGGTCAGGGGGCCGCAGATACGCAGTATTTT. Its translation: CASSLSGQGAADTQYF.

V and J are TRBV5-1 and TRBJ1-1; TRBD1 is a possible D gene (5 bases). From germline, CDR1 is SGHRS and CDR2 YFSETQ. The CDR3 is 15 residues long. V lost 6 bases and J 2 bases, leaving 17 bases between the germline ends. The CDR3 bases are TGCGCCAGCACCTCGGGGGGTTTCGGCAACACTGAAGCTTTCTTT. It yields the protein CASTSGGFGNTEAFF.

V usage is TRBV28 and J usage is TRBJ2-7; 11 bases match TRBD1. J gave up 6 bases and V 1 base, and 8 bases lay outside the gene matches. In germline, CDR1 is MDHEN, CDR2 SYDVKM. The CDR3 loop spans 16 amino acids. The DNA for the CDR3 is TGTGCCAGCAGTTTATACAGGACAGGGGGCTGGGTCGAGCAGTACTTC. The encoded protein is CASSLYRTGGWVEQYF.

The CDR3 loop is CASSFSGGNTEAFF. The CDR3, as DNA: TGTGCCAGCAGCTTTTCTGGCGGGAACACTGAAGCTTTCTTT. The rearrangement uses TRBV7-2 and TRBJ1-1; D uncertain. The CDR3 consists of 14 residues. CDR1 and CDR2 from the germline V gene are SGHTA and FQGNSA. The V end lost 3 bases, the J end lost 1 base, and 9 bases lay between the germline ends.

This chain joins TRBV27 and TRBJ2-3, with 9 positions matching TRBD1. V lost 0 bases, J lost 9 bases, and 19 bases stayed unmatched. CDR3 length: 19 residues. CDR1 is MNHEY and CDR2 is SMNVEV in the germline V gene (reference sequence). The CDR3 region has the DNA TGTGCCAGCAGTTTATCTGCGTGGGGAGGGACAGGGTGGCCTGGGACGCAGTATTTT. Amino acid sequence: CASSLSAWGGTGWPGTQYF.

V and J are TRBV18 and TRBJ2-3, with D unresolved. Trimming removed 2 bases at V and 2 bases at J, with 14 bases between. Germline lookup yields CDR1 KGHSH and CDR2 LQKENI. CDR3 length: 16 amino acids. The CDR3 is CASSPTPTSFTDTQYF. The CDR3 nucleotides read TGTGCCAGCTCACCAACCCCGACTTCCTTCACAGATACGCAGTATTTT.